These 9 T cell receptor beta chains were all obtained from the same sample, sequenced in a study of tumor-infiltrating lymphocytes in oesophageal squamous cell carcinoma. In TCRdb, the PCR reads were re-called with MiXCR into one record per CDR3 protein. Of 15,000 to 20,000 distinct CDR3 sequences listed, 40% to 55% are singletons. The specimen sequenced was esophageal tumor tissue. Receptors were obtained from a male donor with esophageal squamous cell carcinoma.

This clonotype is deemed large (0.1 to 1%). This chain connects TRBV7-2 to TRBJ2-3, with TRBD2 matching 8 bases. CDR3 length: 15 amino acids. The germline V gene has CDR1 SGHTA and CDR2 FQGNSA. V lost 5 bases to trimming and J lost 2 bases; unmatched junction nucleotides: 6. The CDR3 sequence: CASSPQAGATDTQYF. The CDR3 DNA reads as TGTGCCAGCAGCCCACAAGCGGGAGCCACAGATACGCAGTATTTT. The full variable domain, with the rest looked up from reference TRBV7-2 and TRBJ2-3, is GAGVSQSPSNKVTEKGKDVELRCDPISGHTALYWYRQSLGQGLEFLIYFQGNSAPDKSGLPSDRFSAERTGGSVSTLTIQRTQQEDSAVYLCASSPQAGATDTQYFGPGTRLTVL.

This chain joins TRBV20-1 and TRBJ1-5; tentatively, D is TRBD1 (5 bases). There are 15 residues in the CDR3. Trimming shortened V by 6 bases and J by 0 bases, and 15 bases separated the two germline ends. In germline, CDR1 is DFQATT, CDR2 SNEGSKA (reference sequence). The CDR3 DNA sequence: TGCAGTGCCGGGTGGGGACGGCATAGCAATCAGCCCCAGCATTTT. It encodes CSAGWGRHSNQPQHF.

Turning to this clonotype: Being one base from a much bigger clone, this may be a read error. V and J are TRBV2 and TRBJ2-1; the D is unclear. Per the germline V gene, CDR1 is SNHLY and CDR2 is FYNNEI. Trimming cost V 9 bases and J 13 bases, with 13 bases left between them. This CDR3 contains 10 residues. As DNA, the CDR3 is TGTGCCAGAGGGCAGGAGACCCAGTTCTTC. This translates into CARGQETQFF.

In this sample, this clonotype turned up many times. The chain carries TRBV4-3 and TRBJ2-6; no firm D call. V lost 0 bases, J lost 1 base, and 10 bases lay in between. Germline-derived CDR1 and CDR2 are LGHNA and YSLEER. CDR3 length: 17 amino acids. The CDR3 reads CASSQELRQSGANVLTF. CDR3 bases: TGCGCCAGCAGCCAAGAACTTAGGCAGTCTGGGGCCAACGTCCTGACTTTC.

The CDR3 DNA reads TGTGCCAGCAGCCAGGGACTAGCGGGGGCCTACGAGCAGTACTTC. Protein sequence: CASSQGLAGAYEQYF. The chain combines TRBV7-6 with TRBJ2-7, with TRBD2 matching over 14 bases. This CDR3 has 15 amino acids. Germline CDR1 SGHVS, CDR2 FNYEAQ. V lost 5 bases and J lost 2; bases outside the gene matches: 2.

This chain uses TRBV7-3 with TRBJ2-1; 7 nucleotides align to TRBD2. CDR1 is SGHTA, CDR2 FQGTGA, per germline. The V and J ends lost 5 bases and 5 bases, in that order; junction bases with no gene match: 0. The CDR3 loop spans 12 amino acids. CDR3 loop: CASSGLDNEQFF. CDR3 sequence (DNA): TGTGCCAGCAGCGGACTAGACAATGAGCAGTTCTTC.

This chain uses TRBV7-9 with TRBJ2-3; 7 positions match TRBD2. The J call is doubtful: the DNA matches TRBJ2-1 better. Germline V gene lookup returns CDR1 SEHNR and CDR2 FQNEAQ (reference sequence). The CDR3 loop spans 14 amino acids. CDR3 DNA: TGTGCCACCAATAGCGGGTGGCCCTACAATGAGCAGTTCTTC. The encoded protein is CATNSGWPYNEQFF.

The rearrangement joins TRBV11-1 to TRBJ1-2; 7 bases are shared with TRBD1. The CDR3 loop spans 13 amino acids. Germline CDR1 is SGHAT and CDR2 is FQDESV (reference sequence). With V trimmed by 8 bases and J by 4 bases, 7 bases remained unmatched. The DNA of the CDR3 is TGTGCCAGCGGGGACAGTTCGGGCTATGGCTACACCTTC. Amino acid sequence: CASGDSSGYGYTF.

This clonotype was seen at least ten times. This sequence joins TRBV5-4 and TRBJ1-4; 8 bases are a match to TRBD1. In germline, CDR1 is SGHNT, CDR2 YYREEE (reference sequence). V was clipped by 4 bases and J by 2 bases; unmatched bases: 10. This CDR3 is built from 17 residues. The CDR3 sequence is CASSGTGGRTTNEKLFF. The CDR3 nucleotides are TGTGCCAGCAGCGGAACAGGGGGAAGAACGACTAATGAAAAACTGTTTTTT.